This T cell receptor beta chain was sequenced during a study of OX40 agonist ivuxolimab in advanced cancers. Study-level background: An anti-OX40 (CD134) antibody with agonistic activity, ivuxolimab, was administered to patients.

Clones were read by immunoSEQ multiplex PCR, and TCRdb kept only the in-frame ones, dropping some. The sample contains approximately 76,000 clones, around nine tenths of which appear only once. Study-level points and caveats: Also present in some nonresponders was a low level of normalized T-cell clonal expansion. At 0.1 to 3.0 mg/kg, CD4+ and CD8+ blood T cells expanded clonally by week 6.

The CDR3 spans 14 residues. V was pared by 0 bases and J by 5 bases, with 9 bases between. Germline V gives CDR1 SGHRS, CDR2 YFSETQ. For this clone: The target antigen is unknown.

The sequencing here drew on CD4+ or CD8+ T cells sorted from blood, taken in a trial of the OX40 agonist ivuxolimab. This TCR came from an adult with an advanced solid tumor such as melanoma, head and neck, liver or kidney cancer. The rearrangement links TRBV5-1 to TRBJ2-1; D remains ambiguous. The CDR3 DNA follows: TGCGCCAGCAGCTTGGTCGGACCCGACAATGAGCAGTTCTTC. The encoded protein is CASSLVGPDNEQFF.